This T cell receptor beta chain derives from a study of T-cell reconstitution after alpha-beta-depleted transplantation in children. Unique molecular identifiers were used in preparing the TCRbeta library. TCRdb processed the PCR reads anew with MiXCR; each CDR3 protein has one entry. This table holds around 380,000 distinct CDR3 sequences, roughly a tenth found once. The CDR3 length is 15 residues. With 1 base removed from V and 4 bases from J, the gap between germline ends came to 13 bases. The V gene's germline CDR1 is SGHTA and CDR2 FQGNSA. This clonotype occurred a few times. This receptor was taken from a human donor who donated a stem cell graft to a child with acute myeloid leukemia. V is TRBV7-2 and J is TRBJ1-1; D unclear. The sequences come from PBMCs from the stem cell graft donor, collected from the stem cell graft. The CDR3 here is CASSLVISGSTEAFF. The CDR3 DNA sequence: TGTGCCAGCAGCTTAGTTATCTCCGGAAGCACTGAAGCTTTCTTT.